Shown below are 11 T cell receptor beta chains from a single sample sequenced in a study of blood T cell repertoires in COVID-19. TCRdb's table, derived via immunoSEQ multiplex PCR, lists solely in-frame clones and lacks some. The data contain tens of thousands of clones, 72% of them seen just once; the ten biggest clones take up more than 4.5%. Material: peripheral blood. These receptors all come from a woman in her seventies with COVID-19, enrolled during active disease.

This clone came up many times. The J gene is TRBJ1-1, the V gene TRBV18; D remains unclear. This CDR3 comprises 16 residues. Per germline, CDR1 KGHSH and CDR2 LQKENI. V lost 3 bases, J lost 0 bases, and 14 bases lay in between. This chain's CDR3 is CASSPPNGLMNTEAFF. CDR3 coding DNA: TGTGCCAGCTCACCCCCAAATGGCCTCATGAACACTGAAGCTTTCTTT.

In its sample, this clone was seen once. The gene calls are TRBV6-2 or TRBV6-3 and TRBJ1-2, with TRBD1 matching 8 bases. Germline CDR1 reads MNHEY; CDR2 reads SVGEGT. The ends lost 0 bases at V and 0 bases at J; junction bases unmatched: 3. The CDR3 has 16 amino acids. Here the CDR3 reads CASSYSGQGANYGYTF. The CDR3 DNA is TGTGCCAGCAGTTACTCCGGACAGGGTGCTAACTATGGCTACACCTTC.

The rearrangement joins TRBV5-1 to TRBJ1-4; no reliable D call. This CDR3 region has 14 residues. CDR1 SGHRS and CDR2 YFSETQ come from the germline V gene. Between the trimmed V and J ends, which lost 0 bases and 6 bases, there was a span of 9 bases. The CDR3 DNA sequence: TGCGCCAGCAGCTTGGCCGGGCGGGATGAAAAACTGTTTTTT. Protein: CASSLAGRDEKLFF. Supplemented by reference TRBV5-1 and TRBJ1-4, the full variable domain reads KAGVTQTPRYLIKTRGQQVTLSCSPISGHRSVSWYQQTPGQGLQFLFEYFSETQRNKGNFPGRFSGRQFSNSRSEMNVSTLELGDSALYLCASSLAGRDEKLFFGSGTQLSVL.

CDR3 sequence reads: CASSPMGAYQEKLFF. The CDR3 DNA sequence: TGTGCCAGCAGCCCTATGGGGGCCTATCAAGAAAAACTGTTTTTT. The rearrangement joins TRBV6-2 or TRBV6-3 to TRBJ1-4; tentatively, D is TRBD1 (6 bases). Germline-derived CDR1 and CDR2 are MNHEY and SVGEGT. This CDR3 contains 15 residues. V lost 6 bases to trimming and J lost 8 bases, with 19 bases between them.

The V call is TRBV18, the J call TRBJ1-2; D gene unclear. CDR1 is KGHSH, CDR2 LQKENI, per germline. The CDR3 has 14 amino acids. Between the trimmed V and J ends, which lost 4 bases and 4 bases, there was a span of 13 bases. CDR3: CASSLAPLGYGYTF. DNA for the CDR3: TGTGCCAGCTCACTAGCCCCGCTGGGCTATGGCTACACCTTC.

This chain connects TRBV2 to TRBJ1-4, with TRBD1 identical over 8 bases. V gave up 6 bases and J gave up 9 bases; unmatched junction bases: 12. This CDR3 is built from 15 residues. The germline V gene encodes CDR1 SNHLY and CDR2 FYNNEI. Here the CDR3 reads CASSPSAGGPQKLFF. The CDR3 nucleotides are TGTGCCAGCAGCCCATCAGCAGGGGGCCCTCAAAAACTGTTTTTT. The full variable domain, rest sourced from reference TRBV2 and TRBJ1-4, is EPEVTQTPSHQVTQMGQEVILRCVPISNHLYFYWYRQILGQKVEFLVSFYNNEISEKSEIFDDQFSVERPDGSNFTLKIRSTKLEDSAMYFCASSPSAGGPQKLFFGSGTQLSVL.

The chain's CDR3 is CASSRGQGMRPQHF. CDR3 nucleotides: TGTGCCAGCAGCCGAGGACAGGGGATGAGGCCCCAGCATTTT. The chain recombines TRBV5-5 with TRBJ1-5; 9 nucleotides match TRBD1. Germline V gene sequence: CDR1 SGHKS, CDR2 YYEKEE (reference sequence). V was pared by 4 bases and J by 9 bases, with 8 bases of the junction left unmatched. The CDR3 consists of 14 residues.

The chain links TRBV6-6 to TRBJ1-4; 11 bases are shared with TRBD1. With V trimmed by 5 bases and J by 0 bases, 5 bases remained unmatched. The CDR3 is 17 amino acids. Per the germline V gene, CDR1 is MNHNY and CDR2 is SVGAGI (reference sequence). CDR3 residues: CASSRSGQGATNEKLFF. The CDR3 bases are TGTGCCAGCAGTCGATCGGGACAGGGGGCAACTAATGAAAAACTGTTTTTT.

The count of this clone is one. This rearrangement joins TRBV5-4 to TRBJ2-3; 8 nucleotides line up with TRBD2. The CDR3 contains 15 residues. J was trimmed by 3 bases and V by 2 bases; bases with no gene match: 5. CDR1 and CDR2 (germline): SGHNT, YYREEE (reference sequence). DNA of the CDR3: TGTGCCAGCAGCTTCTTTGCGGGAGGTACAGATACGCAGTATTTT. Translating gives CASSFFAGGTDTQYF.

The V and J genes are TRBV3-1 (or the pseudogene TRBV3-2) and TRBJ2-2; the match to TRBD1 covers 7 bases. Germline CDR1 and CDR2: LGHDT and YNNKEL (reference sequence). V lost 0 bases and J lost 6; bases outside the gene matches: 13. There are 18 residues in the CDR3. CDR3 protein: CASSQDLPGQNSAGELFF. In DNA form, the CDR3 reads TGTGCCAGCAGCCAAGATCTTCCGGGACAGAACTCAGCCGGGGAGCTGTTTTTT.

This clone was found once. This rearrangement joins TRBV18 to TRBJ1-2; unclear D gene. This CDR3 is 15 amino acids long. Trimming removed 3 bases from V and 5 bases from J, with 16 bases in between. Looked up from germline, CDR1 is KGHSH and CDR2 is LQKENI. Here the CDR3 DNA reads TGTGCCAGCTCACCGGTCCGCGCCCCCCCTTATGGCTACACCTTC. Protein product: CASSPVRAPPYGYTF.